A single sample gave rise to the 21 T cell receptor beta chains below, sequenced in a study of cytomegalovirus exposure and HLA in healthy donors. PCR amplification relied on 60 Vbeta primers (plus 13 Jbeta primers). The method was immunoSEQ multiplex PCR; TCRdb's version includes in-frame clones alone and lacks a portion of them. This sample carries 150,000 to 200,000 clones, around 77% of them seen once, and the ten largest clones take 2% to 2.5%. Sequencing was carried out using PBMCs. The source is a man aged 60-69 years in good health and CMV-seronegative.

V is TRBV19 and J is TRBJ2-5; the match to TRBD1 covers 8 bases. V trimming: 7 bases; J trimming: 4 bases; junction bases outside the gene matches: 5. Germline CDR1 and CDR2: LNHDA and SQIVND (reference sequence). The CDR3 has 13 amino acids. The CDR3 DNA is TGTGCCAGTACTTCGACAGGGGCAGAGACCCAGTACTTC. This encodes CASTSTGAETQYF.

This clone was counted a few times. The V gene is TRBV6-5, the J gene TRBJ1-2, with D tentatively TRBD1 (6 bases). Germline CDR1 MNHEY, CDR2 SVGAGI. Trimming removed 2 bases at V and 6 bases at J, with 10 bases between. This CDR3 region has 13 residues. The CDR3: CASSYAGADGYTF. CDR3 DNA sequence: TGTGCCAGCAGTTACGCGGGGGCAGATGGCTACACCTTC.

The genes are TRBV30 and TRBJ1-5, with D perhaps matching TRBD1 (6 bases). There are 14 residues in the CDR3. Trimming cost V 3 bases and J 4 bases, with 13 bases left between them. Per the germline V gene, CDR1 is GTSNPN and CDR2 is SVGIG (reference sequence). The CDR3 spells CAWSRGQLNQPQHF. In DNA form, the CDR3 reads TGTGCCTGGAGCCGAGGACAGCTAAATCAGCCCCAGCATTTT.

The chain links TRBV5-1 to TRBJ2-5, with 7 bases identical to TRBD2. From germline, CDR1 is SGHRS and CDR2 YFSETQ. The J segment lost 5 bases and the V segment lost 3 bases, leaving 10 bases of the junction unmatched. The CDR3 has 15 residues. The CDR3 here is CASSSVSGGPETQYF. In DNA form, the CDR3 reads TGCGCCAGCAGCTCCGTGTCGGGGGGTCCGGAGACCCAGTACTTC.

This sequence joins TRBV7-9 and TRBJ2-6, with D perhaps TRBD1 (6 bases). The CDR3 covers 18 residues. Trimming stripped 2 bases from V and 2 bases from J, with 16 bases between. CDR1 and CDR2 (germline): SEHNR, FQNEAQ (reference sequence). The CDR3 bases are TGTGCCAGCAGCTTACCGGACAGACGCATCGCTGGGGCCAACGTCCTGACTTTC. Its protein product is CASSLPDRRIAGANVLTF. The variable domain in full, with the rest retrieved from reference TRBV7-9 and TRBJ2-6, is DTGVSQNPRHKITKRGQNVTFRCDPISEHNRLYWYRQTLGQGPEFLTYFQNEAQLEKSRLLSDRFSAERPKGSFSTLEIQRTEQGDSAMYLCASSLPDRRIAGANVLTFGAGSRLTVL.

This clone was recorded a few times. The chain has TRBV19 and TRBJ2-1, with TRBD2 matching 12 bases. Unmatched junction bases numbered 5, after V lost 2 bases and J lost 0 bases. Germline values: CDR1 LNHDA, CDR2 SQIVND (reference sequence). The CDR3 is 18 residues long. The CDR3 bases are TGTGCCAGTAGTATATCCGGACTAGCGGGGAGCTCCTACAATGAGCAGTTCTTC. This codes for CASSISGLAGSSYNEQFF.

The chain uses TRBV27 and TRBJ2-5; tentatively, D is TRBD1 (6 bases). Trimming took off 5 bases at V and 5 bases at J, with 18 bases between the two ends. This CDR3 comprises 15 residues. Germline CDR1 MNHEY, CDR2 SMNVEV (reference sequence). For the CDR3, the DNA is TGTGCCAGCAGTAAATACAGGGACCTCCGGGAGACCCAGTACTTC. Translated, it gives CASSKYRDLRETQYF.

This clone was detected once. V gene TRBV11-2 combines with J gene TRBJ2-3; TRBD2 agrees at 13 bases. The CDR3 spans 17 residues. V lost 2 bases to trimming and J lost 1 base; unmatched junction nucleotides: 3. Germline assignment: CDR1 SGHAT and CDR2 FQNNGV. CDR3 in DNA: TGTGCCAGCAGCTTAACCGGGACTAGCGGGGGCACAGATACGCAGTATTTT. Its translation is CASSLTGTSGGTDTQYF.

This sequence joins TRBV10-3 and TRBJ2-2; D uncertain. Trimming cost V 3 bases and J 1 base, with 9 bases left between them. The CDR3 is 15 residues long. Germline-derived CDR1 and CDR2 are ENHRY and SYGVKD. The CDR3 region is CAISDRVLNTGELFF. The CDR3 DNA is TGTGCCATCAGTGACCGGGTCCTGAACACCGGGGAGCTGTTTTTT.

CDR3 DNA: TGTGCCAGCAGTTCGACTGACAGGGGTGGAAACACCATATATTTT. This codes for CASSSTDRGGNTIYF. The rearrangement joins TRBV27 to TRBJ1-3, with 8 bases lining up with TRBD1. V dropped 4 bases and J dropped 3; count of bases not matched to a gene: 5. Germline V gene lookup returns CDR1 MNHEY and CDR2 SMNVEV (reference sequence). CDR3 length equals 15 residues.

This chain joins TRBV6-4 and TRBJ1-1, with unresolved D. Trimming stripped 5 bases from V and 0 bases from J, with 13 bases between. Germline loops: CDR1 MRHNA, CDR2 SNTAGT. The CDR3 is 15 residues long. CDR3 sequence (DNA): TGTGCCAGCAGTAGGAGCGGCGGGGTGAACACTGAAGCTTTCTTT. Translating gives CASSRSGGVNTEAFF.

The genes are TRBV6-6 and TRBJ1-3; weak D call: TRBD1 (6 bases). With 3 bases removed from V and 4 bases from J, the gap between germline ends came to 13 bases. This CDR3 comprises 15 residues. The germline V gene encodes CDR1 MNHNY and CDR2 SVGAGI (reference sequence). As DNA, the CDR3 is TGTGCCAGCAGTTATGTAACAGGGACGGGAAACACCATATATTTT. It encodes CASSYVTGTGNTIYF.

The chain uses TRBV6-5 and TRBJ1-5; 8 bases map to TRBD1. Per germline, CDR1 MNHEY and CDR2 SVGAGI. The CDR3 runs to 13 residues. Trimming took 10 bases from V and 4 from J; bases not matched to a gene: 6. CDR3 DNA: TGTGCCACCGGGACAGGCCTTAATCAGCCCCAGCATTTT. The encoded protein is CATGTGLNQPQHF.

This chain links TRBV7-9 with TRBJ2-5; D possibly corresponds to TRBD2 (6 bases). The CDR3 is made up of 14 amino acids. Germline V gene sequence: CDR1 SEHNR, CDR2 FQNEAQ (reference sequence). With 2 bases removed from V and 7 bases from J, the gap between germline ends came to 14 bases. DNA of the CDR3: TGTGCCAGCAGCTTATTAGGGAACGGGGGGACCCAGTACTTC. Amino acid sequence: CASSLLGNGGTQYF.

This sequence joins TRBV29-1 and TRBJ2-3, with D possibly TRBD1 on 5 matching bases. This CDR3 region has 12 residues. From germline, CDR1 is SQVTM and CDR2 ANQGSEA. Deletions cut 4 bases from V and 3 bases from J, with 8 bases between. The CDR3 sequence is CSVGGPTDTQYF. The CDR3, as DNA: TGCAGCGTTGGGGGCCCGACAGATACGCAGTATTTT.

The chain carries TRBV30 and TRBJ2-3, with 7 bases matching TRBD2. CDR1 is GTSNPN and CDR2 is SVGIG in the germline V gene (reference sequence). The CDR3 is 17 residues long. V was pared by 0 bases and J by 0 bases, with 9 bases of the junction left unmatched. Here the CDR3 DNA reads TGTGCCTGGAGTGTACGGCGGTGGGGGGGAAGCACAGATACGCAGTATTTT. This gives the protein CAWSVRRWGGSTDTQYF.

The chain links TRBV10-2 to TRBJ2-7, with 12 bases matching TRBD1. Per the germline V gene, CDR1 is WSHSY and CDR2 is SAAADI. The CDR3 loop spans 13 amino acids. With V trimmed by 6 bases and J by 6 bases, 3 bases remained unmatched. DNA for the CDR3: TGCGCCAGCAGGGGACAGGGGGCGGTCGAGCAGTACTTC. Encoded protein: CASRGQGAVEQYF.

This CDR3 reads CASSQPRDRVSYEQYF. The CDR3 region has the DNA TGTGCCAGCAGCCAACCAAGGGACAGGGTAAGCTACGAGCAGTACTTC. V gene TRBV7-2 combines with J gene TRBJ2-7, with 9 bases fitting TRBD1. This CDR3 has 16 amino acids. V lost 5 bases, J lost 3 bases, and 11 bases stayed unmatched. In germline, CDR1 is SGHTA, CDR2 FQGNSA.

For this clone: A junction boundary mismatches the germline segment, possibly from a read error. This sequence joins TRBV5-1 and TRBJ1-2; TRBD1 is a possible D gene (6 bases). The CDR3 has 14 amino acids. CDR1 and CDR2 from the germline V gene are SGHRS and YFSETQ. CDR3 in amino acids: CASSFLTGDYGYPF. The CDR3 DNA reads TGCGCCAGCAGCTTTCTGACAGGCGACTATGGCTACCCCTTC.

This clone occurred once. The CDR3 sequence is CASSYGRSQIHGYTF. CDR3 coding DNA: TGTGCCAGCAGTTACGGCAGGTCCCAGATACATGGCTACACCTTC. This sequence joins TRBV6-6 and TRBJ1-2; D unresolved. Between the trimmed V and J ends, which lost 2 bases and 6 bases, there was a span of 16 bases. The CDR3 covers 15 residues. The germline V gene encodes CDR1 MNHNY and CDR2 SVGAGI (reference sequence).

The chain is built from TRBV4-3 and TRBJ2-2, with 7 bases aligning to TRBD1. CDR1 is LGHNA, CDR2 YSLEER, per germline. The CDR3 sequence is 15 residues long. V dropped 1 base and J dropped 3; count of bases not matched to a gene: 2. CDR3 amino acids: CASSQGQGDTGELFF. The CDR3 DNA reads TGCGCCAGCAGCCAAGGGCAGGGGGACACCGGGGAGCTGTTTTTT.